A single sample is the source of the 9 T cell receptor beta chains below, sequenced in a study of cytomegalovirus exposure and HLA in healthy donors (dated by TCRdb to the late 2010s). The library was built by means of the immunoSEQ multiplex PCR assay. The multiplex PCR relied on a mix of 60 forward primers for TCR Vbeta segments and 13 reverse primers for TCR Jbeta segments. The source is immuneACCESS, and TCRdb retained only in-frame sequences with V and J called. Part of the clones is not carried over; for the studies checked, unresolved V genes explain less than half of this, and the remainder is unexplained. For this sample there are fewer than 200,000 clones; roughly 80% appear just once. The ten largest clones take up less than 2.5% of the sample. The sequenced material came from PBMCs. Every receptor here comes from a male donor in good health and CMV-seronegative.

The chain links TRBV7-9 to TRBJ1-1, with a possible D match to TRBD1 (5 bases). Germline CDR1 and CDR2: SEHNR and FQNEAQ (reference sequence). The CDR3 totals 13 residues. V was cut by 5 bases and J by 6 bases, with 13 bases left in between. CDR3 sequence reads: CASSLNWGAEAFF. The CDR3 region has the DNA TGTGCCAGCAGCCTCAACTGGGGCGCTGAAGCTTTCTTT.

This clone was picked up a small number of times. This chain connects TRBV6-1 to TRBJ2-5; tentative D call: TRBD2 (5 bases). Trimming stripped 3 bases from V and 2 bases from J, with 16 bases between. Germline loops: CDR1 MNHNS, CDR2 SASEGT. The CDR3 is made up of 16 amino acids. The CDR3 reads CASSDDARVWQETQYF. The CDR3 nucleotides read TGTGCCAGCAGTGACGACGCGCGGGTGTGGCAAGAGACCCAGTACTTC.

V and J are TRBV18 and TRBJ1-2; possibly TRBD1 for D (5 bases). This CDR3 has 12 residues. The V end lost 3 bases, the J end lost 7 bases, and 9 bases lay between the germline ends. Germline CDR1 reads KGHSH; CDR2 reads LQKENI. CDR3 DNA sequence: TGTGCCAGCTCACCTGGCAGGGCTGGCTACACCTTC. It specifies CASSPGRAGYTF.

The V gene is TRBV4-2, the J gene TRBJ2-1; 10 bases are a match to TRBD2. CDR1 LGHNA and CDR2 YNFKEQ come from the germline V gene. V shed 4 bases, J shed 6 bases, and the junction held 9 bases outside the gene matches. This CDR3 comprises 16 residues. For the CDR3, the DNA is TGTGCCAGCAGCCGGTCCCTAGCGGGGGAGCTCAATGAGCAGTTCTTC. Residues: CASSRSLAGELNEQFF.

The chain carries TRBV6-1 and TRBJ2-1; tentatively, D is TRBD1 (6 bases). There are 14 residues in the CDR3. The germline V gene has CDR1 MNHNS and CDR2 SASEGT. The V and J ends lost 7 bases and 7 bases respectively, with 17 bases between them. Here the CDR3 reads CASTRQPGVNEQFF. In DNA, the CDR3 is TGTGCCAGCACCCGGCAGCCAGGGGTGAATGAGCAGTTCTTC.

The chain couples TRBV2 to TRBJ1-5; 7 bases agree with TRBD1. V was pared by 6 bases and J by 7 bases, with 9 bases of the junction left unmatched. The CDR3 spans 14 residues. Germline V gene data show CDR1 as SNHLY and CDR2 as FYNNEI. For the CDR3, the DNA is TGTGCCAGCAGAGAGACAGGGTTCGGGCAGCCCCAGCATTTT. Protein product: CASRETGFGQPQHF.

The rearrangement uses TRBV29-1 and TRBJ2-3; TRBD1 aligns across 8 bases. The CDR3 has 15 amino acids. The germline gives CDR1 SQVTM, CDR2 ANQGSEA. The V segment lost 3 bases and the J segment 1 base; nucleotides outside the gene matches: 6. The chain's CDR3 is CSVDSPGGGTDTQYF. The CDR3 DNA is TGCAGCGTTGATTCCCCAGGGGGCGGCACAGATACGCAGTATTTT.

Concerning this clone: This same CDR3 is encoded by further DNA sequences in the sample. The V and J genes are TRBV7-9 and TRBJ2-2; 7 bases match TRBD1. The CDR3 is 15 amino acids. Trimming at V came to 5 bases and at J to 4 bases, leaving 7 bases not matched to a gene. Germline CDR1 is SEHNR and CDR2 is FQNEAQ (reference sequence). CDR3 sequence reads: CASSPRTGITGELFF. In nucleotides, the CDR3 is TGTGCCAGCAGCCCCCGGACAGGAATCACCGGGGAGCTGTTTTTT.

This clone was counted a few times. V usage is TRBV7-4 and J usage is TRBJ1-3, with D possibly TRBD1 on 6 matching bases. Between the trimmed V and J ends, which lost 7 bases and 2 bases, there was a span of 18 bases. The CDR3 spans 16 residues. Germline V gene lookup returns CDR1 SGHVT and CDR2 SQSDAQ. The CDR3: CASTQHRTAAGNTIYF. The CDR3 DNA reads TGTGCCAGCACCCAACATCGGACAGCAGCTGGAAACACCATATATTTT. The full variable domain, in which reference TRBV7-4 and TRBJ1-3 provide the parts outside the CDR3, is GAGVSQSPRYKVAKRGRDVALRCDSISGHVTLYWYRQTLGQGSEVLTYSQSDAQRDKSGRPSGRFSAERPERSVSTLKIQRTEQGDSAVYLCASTQHRTAAGNTIYFGEGSWLTVV.